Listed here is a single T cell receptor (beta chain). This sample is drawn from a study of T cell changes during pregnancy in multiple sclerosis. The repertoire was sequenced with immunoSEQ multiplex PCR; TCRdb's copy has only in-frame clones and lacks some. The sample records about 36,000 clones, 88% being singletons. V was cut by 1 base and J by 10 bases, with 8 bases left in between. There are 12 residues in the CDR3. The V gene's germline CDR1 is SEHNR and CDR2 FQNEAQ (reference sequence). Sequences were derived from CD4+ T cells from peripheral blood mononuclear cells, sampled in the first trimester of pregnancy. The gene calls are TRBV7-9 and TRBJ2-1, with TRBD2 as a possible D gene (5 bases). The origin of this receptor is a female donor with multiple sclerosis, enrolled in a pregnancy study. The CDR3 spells CASSLVSGEQFF. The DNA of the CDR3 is TGTGCCAGCAGCTTAGTCTCGGGAGAGCAGTTCTTC.